What follows are 21 T cell receptor beta chains derived from one specimen sequenced in a study of blood T cell repertoires in COVID-19. Profiled with immunoSEQ multiplex PCR; TCRdb holds only in-frame clones, not every one. The sample has about 40,000 clones, 86% seen once; the top ten hold approximately 20%. The sequencing input was peripheral blood. All receptors come from a man in his forties or fifties in a cohort sampled during active COVID-19.

This clone was seen repeatedly, ten times or more. J is TRBJ1-6 and V is TRBV4-1; D is possibly TRBD1 (5 bases). The germline CDR1 and CDR2 sequences are MGHRA and YSYEKL. The CDR3 has 15 amino acids. Trimming took 0 bases from V and 7 from J, leaving 10 bases between them. CDR3 in DNA: TGCGCCAGCAGCCAAGAAGCAGGGTTGAATTCACCCCTCCACTTT. Translated: CASSQEAGLNSPLHF.

For the CDR3, the DNA is TGTGCCTGGAACCCGGGACAGGGAAAATACAATGAGCAGTTCTTC. Translation gives CAWNPGQGKYNEQFF. V usage is TRBV30 and J usage is TRBJ2-1; 9 positions agree with TRBD1. This CDR3 is built from 15 residues. Germline lookup yields CDR1 GTSNPN and CDR2 SVGIG (reference sequence). After removal of 4 bases from V and 4 bases from J, the junction contained 8 bases not matched to a gene.

This clone showed up just a few times. The gene calls are TRBV25-1 and TRBJ1-5; 8 bases line up with TRBD1. Per germline, CDR1 MGHDK and CDR2 SYGVNS. The CDR3 has 14 residues. Unmatched junction bases numbered 4, after V lost 2 bases and J lost 7 bases. The CDR3 nucleotides read TGTGCCAGCAGTGAACGGACAGGGACCCAGCCCCAGCATTTT. The encoded protein is CASSERTGTQPQHF.

The chain combines TRBV6-4 with TRBJ2-1; TRBD1 aligns across 10 bases. CDR1 is MRHNA and CDR2 is SNTAGT in the germline V gene. Losses at the gene ends were 3 bases for V and 15 bases for J; bases not matched to a gene: 14. There are 15 residues in the CDR3. CDR3 DNA sequence: TGTGCCAGCAGTGAGGGGGACAGGGGATCCTCGATCCGGTTCTTC. Protein product: CASSEGDRGSSIRFF.

The V call is TRBV11-2, the J call TRBJ2-1; 7 nucleotides agree with TRBD2. Looked up from germline, CDR1 is SGHAT and CDR2 is FQNNGV. The CDR3 covers 13 residues. The trim removed 0 bases at V and 9 bases at J, leaving 2 bases unmatched. CDR3 in DNA: TGTGCCAGCAGCTTAGAGGGAGGGCTTGAGCAGTTCTTC. Its translation: CASSLEGGLEQFF.

This sequence joins TRBV6-4 and TRBJ2-1; 8 positions match TRBD1. In germline, CDR1 is MRHNA, CDR2 SNTAGT. V gave up 3 bases and J gave up 7 bases; unmatched junction bases: 2. CDR3 length: 13 residues. The CDR3 bases are TGTGCCAGCAGTGAGACAGGGGAAAATGAGCAGTTCTTC. It codes for CASSETGENEQFF.

The genes are TRBV7-9 and TRBJ2-7; 11 bases are shared with TRBD2. The V gene end was trimmed by 2 bases and the J gene end by 3 bases; junction bases not matched to a gene: 6. This CDR3 comprises 16 residues. Looked up from germline, CDR1 is SEHNR and CDR2 is FQNEAQ (reference sequence). The CDR3 reads CASSLSSSGGFYEQYF. The CDR3 coding sequence is TGTGCCAGCAGCTTATCCTCTAGCGGGGGGTTCTACGAGCAGTACTTC. The entire variable domain, with the rest obtained from reference TRBV7-9 and TRBJ2-7, is as follows: DTGVSQNPRHKITKRGQNVTFRCDPISEHNRLYWYRQTLGQGPEFLTYFQNEAQLEKSRLLSDRFSAERPKGSFSTLEIQRTEQGDSAMYLCASSLSSSGGFYEQYFGPGTRLTVT.

This clone was seen only once. J is TRBJ2-7 and V is TRBV29-1, with TRBD2 matching over 11 bases. The trim removed 7 bases at V and 5 bases at J, leaving 13 bases unmatched. The CDR3 spans 15 residues. CDR1 SQVTM and CDR2 ANQGSEA come from the germline V gene. The chain's CDR3 is CSADGTSGGPHEQYF. The CDR3 nucleotides are TGCAGCGCCGACGGGACTAGCGGAGGGCCCCACGAGCAGTACTTC.

The genes are TRBV28 and TRBJ1-1; TRBD1 agrees at 7 bases. The trim removed 2 bases at V and 4 bases at J, leaving 10 bases unmatched. The CDR3 covers 16 residues. Germline-derived CDR1 and CDR2 are MDHEN and SYDVKM. The CDR3 nucleotides are TGTGCCAGCAGTTTAAAATTATCCCCAGGGGGCACTGAAGCTTTCTTT. The encoded protein is CASSLKLSPGGTEAFF.

V is TRBV6-4 and J is TRBJ2-3; D gene ambiguous. Germline loops: CDR1 MRHNA, CDR2 SNTAGT. V lost 2 bases, J lost 1 base, and 10 bases lay in between. CDR3 length equals 15 residues. Here the CDR3 reads CASSDTPRGTDTQYF. DNA for the CDR3: TGTGCCAGCAGTGACACCCCCCGGGGCACAGATACGCAGTATTTT.

J is TRBJ1-1 and V is TRBV18; D unclear. This CDR3 has 13 amino acids. Germline-derived CDR1 and CDR2 are KGHSH and LQKENI. Trimming removed 2 bases at V and 6 bases at J, with 10 bases between. CDR3 in DNA: TGTGCCAGCTCACCAGCAGGAGGGCCTGAAGCTTTCTTT. Amino acid sequence: CASSPAGGPEAFF.

The chain uses TRBV6-5 and TRBJ2-7, with no clear D. With 6 bases removed from V and 0 bases from J, the gap between germline ends came to 15 bases. CDR1 and CDR2 from the germline V gene are MNHEY and SVGAGI. The CDR3 extends over 15 amino acids. CDR3 DNA: TGTGCCAGCAGGCCCTCAACGTCCAGCTCCTACGAGCAGTACGTC. Encoded protein: CASRPSTSSSYEQYV.

The V and J genes are TRBV27 and TRBJ2-7, with a weak D call TRBD1 (5 bases). V lost 2 bases and J 4 bases, leaving 12 bases between the germline ends. Germline V gives CDR1 MNHEY, CDR2 SMNVEV (reference sequence). The length of the CDR3 is 14 residues. The CDR3 region has the DNA TGTGCCAGCAGTTTAAAAATCCAGGGATACGAGCAGTACTTC. It translates to CASSLKIQGYEQYF.

The sample holds a few counts of this clone. The chain is built from TRBV6-6 and TRBJ2-7; 7 bases match TRBD2. From germline, CDR1 is MNHNY and CDR2 SVGAGI (reference sequence). CDR3 length: 12 amino acids. The ends lost 4 bases at V and 8 bases at J; junction bases unmatched: 5. CDR3 DNA: TGTGCCAGCAGTTCCGGGGGAGGGAAGCAGTACGTC. Amino acids: CASSSGGGKQYV.

J is TRBJ1-1 and V is TRBV6-2 or TRBV6-3; D is ambiguous. Trimming took off 2 bases at V and 7 bases at J, with 8 bases between the two ends. CDR1 and CDR2 from the germline V gene are MNHEY and SVGEGT. The CDR3 is 12 amino acids. The CDR3 here is CASSYDRDEAFF. As DNA, the CDR3 is TGTGCCAGCAGTTACGATCGGGATGAAGCTTTCTTT.

V and J are TRBV5-6 and TRBJ1-1; D gene unclear. The germline gives CDR1 SGHDT, CDR2 YYEEEE. V shed 7 bases and J shed 5 bases, with 21 bases lying between them. The CDR3 has 15 residues. CDR3 amino acids: CASWTTAPSGTEAFF. The CDR3 region has the DNA TGTGCCAGCTGGACTACAGCTCCGAGTGGGACTGAAGCTTTCTTT. Based on the CDR3 plus reference TRBV5-6 and TRBJ1-1, the full variable domain is DAGVTQSPTHLIKTRGQQVTLRCSPKSGHDTVSWYQQALGQGPQFIFQYYEEEERQRGNFPDRFSGHQFPNYSSELNVNALLLGDSALYLCASWTTAPSGTEAFFGQGTRLTVV.

V usage is TRBV11-3 and J usage is TRBJ2-7, with TRBD1 matching over 7 bases. This CDR3 spans 11 amino acids. V dropped 3 bases and J dropped 9; count of bases not matched to a gene: 2. Per the germline V gene, CDR1 is SGHNT and CDR2 is YENEEA. CDR3: CASSFRDRQYF. CDR3 nucleotide sequence: TGTGCCAGCAGCTTCCGGGACAGGCAGTACTTC.

The chain is built from TRBV7-8 and TRBJ2-7; 10 positions agree with TRBD1. The trim removed 3 bases at V and 7 bases at J, leaving 9 bases unmatched. CDR3 length: 15 amino acids. CDR1 is SGHVS, CDR2 FQNEAQ, per germline. CDR3 in DNA: TGTGCCAGCAGCTTGGCGGGACAGGGGACCGGGGAGCAGTACTTC. Translating gives CASSLAGQGTGEQYF.

This chain uses TRBV9 with TRBJ1-2, with D hard to call. This CDR3 has 15 residues. Germline values: CDR1 SGDLS, CDR2 YYNGEE. With 0 bases removed from V and 7 bases from J, the gap between germline ends came to 16 bases. The CDR3 loop reads CASSVAADLAPGYTF. Written as DNA, the CDR3 is TGTGCCAGCAGCGTAGCTGCAGATCTTGCCCCTGGCTACACCTTC.

The rearrangement joins TRBV11-3 to TRBJ2-7; 11 positions match TRBD2. This CDR3 spans 17 amino acids. V gave up 4 bases and J gave up 0 bases; unmatched junction bases: 8. Germline CDR1 and CDR2: SGHNT and YENEEA. Here the CDR3 reads CASSSFTSGGSSYEQYF. CDR3 DNA sequence: TGTGCCAGCAGCTCCTTTACTAGCGGGGGTAGCTCCTACGAGCAGTACTTC.

The chain combines TRBV7-3 with TRBJ2-3, with TRBD2 matching 9 bases. The trim removed 2 bases at V and 4 bases at J, leaving 7 bases unmatched. Germline CDR1 and CDR2: SGHTA and FQGTGA. This CDR3 has 16 residues. The CDR3 sequence: CASSLQAGGSPDTQYF. The DNA of the CDR3 is TGTGCCAGCAGCTTACAAGCGGGGGGCTCCCCAGATACGCAGTATTTT.